There are a few counts of the clone carrying this T cell receptor (beta chain). Its antigen is as yet unknown. These data belong to a study of T cell repertoires in cytomegalovirus infection. Germline CDR1 is MNHEY and CDR2 is SMNVEV (reference sequence). The CDR3 is 14 residues long. Trimming cost V 5 bases and J 2 bases, with 13 bases left between them. General study results and limits: HLA-C-restricted, CMV-specific TCR beta clonotypes were dominant ex vivo.

TCRdb reprocessed the reads with MiXCR, giving one entry per CDR3 protein. The data show about 830,000 distinct CDR3 sequences, approximately 30% seen once. The origin of this receptor is a human donor in good health (CMV status not recorded). Some clones in this sample may be carry-over from other donors' samples. The rearrangement joins TRBV27 to TRBJ2-7; D is undetermined. The source material was cultured CD8+ T cells from PBMCs, sampled from culture after CMV antigen stimulation. The CDR3: CASSPNSGPYEQYV. CDR3 nucleotides: TGTGCCAGCAGTCCGAACAGTGGACCCTACGAGCAGTACGTC.